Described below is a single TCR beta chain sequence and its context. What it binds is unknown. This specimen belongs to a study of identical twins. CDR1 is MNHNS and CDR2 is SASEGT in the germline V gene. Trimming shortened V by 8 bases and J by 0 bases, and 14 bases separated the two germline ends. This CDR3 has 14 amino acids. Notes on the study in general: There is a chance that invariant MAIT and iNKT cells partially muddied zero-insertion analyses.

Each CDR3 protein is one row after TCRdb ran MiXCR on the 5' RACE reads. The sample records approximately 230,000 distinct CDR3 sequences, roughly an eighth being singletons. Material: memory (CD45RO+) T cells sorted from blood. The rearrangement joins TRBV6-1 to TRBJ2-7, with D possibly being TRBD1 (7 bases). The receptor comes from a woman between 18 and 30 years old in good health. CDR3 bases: TGTGCCAGCCGGGGGACAGCGAGCTCCTACGAGCAGTACTTC. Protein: CASRGTASSYEQYF.